This TCR beta chain was captured by sequencing in a study of T cell repertoires in cytomegalovirus infection. Points from the study as a whole: The ex vivo response was dominated by HLA-C-restricted CMV-specific TCR beta clonotypes.

This clonotype showed up many times. Its antigen remains unidentified. TCRdb passed the reads through MiXCR, listing each CDR3 protein once. The data show about 490,000 distinct CDR3 sequences, with over 9% seen just once and 10% held by the top ten. CDR1 and CDR2 from the germline V gene are MDHEN and SYDVKM. With 7 bases removed from V and 0 bases from J, the gap between germline ends came to 15 bases. This CDR3 spans 16 amino acids. The chain is built from TRBV28 and TRBJ2-2; D remains unclear. This clonotype was sampled from a human donor in good health (CMV status not recorded). Some clones in this sample may be carry-over from other donors' samples. Sequenced sample: PBMCs. The CDR3 sequence: CASTPPPYANTGELFF. CDR3 sequence (DNA): TGTGCCAGCACCCCGCCCCCTTACGCGAACACCGGGGAGCTGTTTTTT.